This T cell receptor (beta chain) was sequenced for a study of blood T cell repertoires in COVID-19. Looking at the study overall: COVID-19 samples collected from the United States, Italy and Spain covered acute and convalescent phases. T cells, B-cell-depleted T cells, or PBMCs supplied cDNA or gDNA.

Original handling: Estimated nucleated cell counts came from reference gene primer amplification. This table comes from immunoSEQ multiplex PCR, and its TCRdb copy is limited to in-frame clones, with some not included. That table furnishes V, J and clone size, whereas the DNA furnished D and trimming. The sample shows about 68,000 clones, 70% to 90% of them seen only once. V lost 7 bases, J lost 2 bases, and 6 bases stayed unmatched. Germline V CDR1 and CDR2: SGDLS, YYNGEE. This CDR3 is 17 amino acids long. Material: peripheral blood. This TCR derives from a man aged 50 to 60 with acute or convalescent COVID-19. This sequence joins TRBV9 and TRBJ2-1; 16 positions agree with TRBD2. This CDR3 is CASAGTSGGDPYNEQFF. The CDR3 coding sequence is TGTGCCAGCGCGGGGACTAGCGGGGGGGACCCCTACAATGAGCAGTTCTTC. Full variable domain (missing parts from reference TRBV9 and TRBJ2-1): DSGVTQTPKHLITATGQRVTLRCSPRSGDLSVYWYQQSLDQGLQFLIQYYNGEERAKGNILERFSAQQFPDLHSELNLSSLELGDSALYFCASAGTSGGDPYNEQFFGPGTRLTVL.